A selection of T cell receptor beta chains follows, all from one sample in a study of blood T cell repertoires in COVID-19. Clones were sequenced by immunoSEQ multiplex PCR, and TCRdb holds only the in-frame ones, with some missing. This sample has over 70,000 clones, with 75% to 85% found just once. Source material: peripheral blood. All receptors come from a man in his thirties or forties with COVID-19, enrolled during active disease. The CDR3 runs from the conserved cysteine through the conserved F or W. Each record gives: CDR3 DNA, CDR3 protein, clone size, CDR3 length, V gene, D gene, J gene. D genes are given only for firm matches. Clone size is not always given. Where it is, it says once, few, many or a class for expanded clones.

DNA: TGCAGCGTTGAGGGGACTAGCGGGAGCGGGATCTTC; CDR3: CSVEGTSGSGIF; size: NA; length: 12; V: TRBV29-1; D: TRBD2; J: TRBJ2-1
DNA: TGTGCCAGCTCACCCCTAGGACTAGCGGGAGGGCCCTACGAGCAGTACTTC; CDR3: CASSPLGLAGGPYEQYF; size: NA; length: 17; V: TRBV18; D: TRBD2; J: TRBJ2-7
DNA: TGTGCCAGCAGCCCCTGGGACAGGGTGGCCTACGAGCAGTACTTC; CDR3: CASSPWDRVAYEQYF; size: few; length: 15; V: TRBV9; D: TRBD1; J: TRBJ2-7
DNA: TGTGCCAGCAGCGGGACAGGGAGCACAGATACGCAGTATTTT; CDR3: CASSGTGSTDTQYF; size: NA; length: 14; V: TRBV7-9; D: TRBD1; J: TRBJ2-3
DNA: TGTGCCAGTAGTGTGACGGGGAACACTGAAGCTTTCTTT; CDR3: CASSVTGNTEAFF; size: few; length: 13; V: TRBV19; D: NA; J: TRBJ1-1
DNA: TGTGCCAGCAGCGTAGGGGGCGCTGGGAATGAAAAACTGTTTTTT; CDR3: CASSVGGAGNEKLFF; size: NA; length: 15; V: TRBV9; D: NA; J: TRBJ1-4
DNA: TGTGCCTGGAGTCCAGGGGATGGAAGGTATGGCTACACCTTC; CDR3: CAWSPGDGRYGYTF; size: NA; length: 14; V: TRBV30; D: NA; J: TRBJ1-2
DNA: TGTGCCACCAGCATGAGGAACGTCCCCCAAAATGGCTACACCTTC; CDR3: CATSMRNVPQNGYTF; size: NA; length: 15; V: TRBV15; D: NA; J: TRBJ1-2
DNA: TGTGCCAGCAAGGGACTAGATGCCGAGCAGTACTTC; CDR3: CASKGLDAEQYF; size: NA; length: 12; V: TRBV2; D: TRBD2; J: TRBJ2-7
DNA: TGTGCCATCAGTGAGGACCCAAAGTCAGGAGATACGCAGTATTTT; CDR3: CAISEDPKSGDTQYF; size: NA; length: 15; V: TRBV10-3; D: NA; J: TRBJ2-3
DNA: TGTGCCAGCAGCGGGGCCGAGGGACTCTTAGGGGAGACCCAGTACTTC; CDR3: CASSGAEGLLGETQYF; size: once; length: 16; V: TRBV11-1; D: NA; J: TRBJ2-5
DNA: TGTGCCAGCAGCCCAACTCAGCGGAAAACCTACAATGAGCAGTTCTTC; CDR3: CASSPTQRKTYNEQFF; size: NA; length: 16; V: TRBV7-3; D: NA; J: TRBJ2-1
DNA: TGTGCCAGCAGTTACACGGGAGTAGGGGTCGGAGCTTTCTTT; CDR3: CASSYTGVGVGAFF; size: NA; length: 14; V: TRBV6-5; D: NA; J: TRBJ1-1
DNA: TGTGCCAGCATCGAGGGACGGACAGAAGAGTACGAGCAGTACTTC; CDR3: CASIEGRTEEYEQYF; size: NA; length: 15; V: TRBV6-5; D: NA; J: TRBJ2-7
DNA: TGTGCCAGCAGCTTAGAATCGGGTCTTTACACTGAAGCTTTCTTT; CDR3: CASSLESGLYTEAFF; size: NA; length: 15; V: TRBV7-2; D: NA; J: TRBJ1-1
DNA: TGTGCCTCTACTGCCAATGAGCAGTTCTTC; CDR3: CASTANEQFF; size: once; length: 10; V: TRBV30; D: NA; J: TRBJ2-1
DNA: TGTGCCAGCAGTGATTCAGGGGGAACTGAAGCTTTCTTT; CDR3: CASSDSGGTEAFF; size: once; length: 13; V: TRBV2; D: TRBD1; J: TRBJ1-1
DNA: TGTGCCAGCAGCCTTGGACTAGCGGGAGGTAATGAGCAGTTCTTC; CDR3: CASSLGLAGGNEQFF; size: once; length: 15; V: TRBV9; D: TRBD2; J: TRBJ2-1
DNA: TGTGCCTGGAGCCTCGGGACAGCTGGGGAGACCCAGTACTTC; CDR3: CAWSLGTAGETQYF; size: NA; length: 14; V: TRBV30; D: TRBD1; J: TRBJ2-5
DNA: TGCGCCAGCAGCCAAGATCACGTAGGAGGGTCACCCCTCCACTTT; CDR3: CASSQDHVGGSPLHF; size: NA; length: 15; V: TRBV4-3; D: NA; J: TRBJ1-6
DNA: TGTGCCAGCAGCTCCAGGGGCTTCTGGGAGACTGAAGCTTTCTTT; CDR3: CASSSRGFWETEAFF; size: NA; length: 15; V: TRBV7-9; D: NA; J: TRBJ1-1
DNA: TGTGCCAGCAGCTCCAGCGGGAGATTGGCCGATACGCAGTATTTT; CDR3: CASSSSGRLADTQYF; size: NA; length: 15; V: TRBV11-1; D: TRBD2; J: TRBJ2-3
DNA: TGTGCCAGCAGCAGGCTAGCGGGAGTCACAGATACGCAGTATTTT; CDR3: CASSRLAGVTDTQYF; size: NA; length: 15; V: TRBV7-8; D: TRBD2; J: TRBJ2-3
DNA: TGTGCCAGAAGCTTGGTTCCCGGACTAGCGGGAGGGAGCACCGGGGAGCTGTTTTTT; CDR3: CARSLVPGLAGGSTGELFF; size: once; length: 19; V: TRBV5-3; D: TRBD2; J: TRBJ2-2
DNA: TGTGCCAGCAGTTCACCAAACAGGGTCGGCACTGAAGCTTTCTTT; CDR3: CASSSPNRVGTEAFF; size: NA; length: 15; V: TRBV28; D: NA; J: TRBJ1-1
DNA: TGTGCCAGCAGTTTCGACAGCCTCTCCTACGAGCAGTACTTC; CDR3: CASSFDSLSYEQYF; size: few; length: 14; V: TRBV28; D: NA; J: TRBJ2-7
DNA: TGCGCCAGCAGCTTGAGGTCGGGAGATACGCAGTATTTT; CDR3: CASSLRSGDTQYF; size: NA; length: 13; V: TRBV5-1; D: NA; J: TRBJ2-3
DNA: TGTGCCACTTCCGGGACTAGCGGTTACAATGAGCAGTTCTTC; CDR3: CATSGTSGYNEQFF; size: NA; length: 14; V: TRBV24-1; D: TRBD2; J: TRBJ2-1
DNA: TGTGCCAGCAGACGATCCCAGGGTGAAGCTTTCTTT; CDR3: CASRRSQGEAFF; size: NA; length: 12; V: TRBV27; D: NA; J: TRBJ1-1
DNA: TGTGCCAGCAGTCTCACCGGCGGGAGGGGTGAAGAGACCCAGTACTTC; CDR3: CASSLTGGRGEETQYF; size: NA; length: 16; V: TRBV28; D: TRBD2; J: TRBJ2-5
DNA: TGTGCCAGCAGTTATCGGGAGTTGTGGCAGCCCCAGCATTTT; CDR3: CASSYRELWQPQHF; size: NA; length: 14; V: TRBV6-5; D: NA; J: TRBJ1-5
DNA: TGTGCCAGCAGTCTAGGAGAAAGCGGGTTTGCCTCCTACGAGCAGTACTTC; CDR3: CASSLGESGFASYEQYF; size: once; length: 17; V: TRBV28; D: NA; J: TRBJ2-7
DNA: TGTGCCAGCAGTTTACAGGGTCCTGATATGAACACTGAAGCTTTCTTT; CDR3: CASSLQGPDMNTEAFF; size: NA; length: 16; V: TRBV5-6; D: NA; J: TRBJ1-1
DNA: TGTGCCAGCACGGAGCAGACTGAAGCTTTCTTT; CDR3: CASTEQTEAFF; size: NA; length: 11; V: TRBV7-3; D: NA; J: TRBJ1-1
DNA: TGTGCCAGCAGCCAAGCTTCGACGGGAGGGGTTGCCGGGGAGCTGTTTTTT; CDR3: CASSQASTGGVAGELFF; size: once; length: 17; V: TRBV3-1/TRBV3-2; D: TRBD2; J: TRBJ2-2
DNA: TGCGCCAGCAGCTCGGTGGGCGGACAGTACGAGCAGTACTTC; CDR3: CASSSVGGQYEQYF; size: few; length: 14; V: TRBV5-1; D: NA; J: TRBJ2-7
DNA: TGTGCCAGCAGCCAACTAGCGGGAGGTGTAGATACGCAGTATTTT; CDR3: CASSQLAGGVDTQYF; size: NA; length: 15; V: TRBV2; D: TRBD2; J: TRBJ2-3
DNA: TGTGCCAGCAGAAGCTATGAAAAACTGTTTTTT; CDR3: CASRSYEKLFF; size: NA; length: 11; V: TRBV6-5; D: NA; J: TRBJ1-4
DNA: TGTGCCAGCAGTTACTCGGGGGGGGGTCAGCCCCAGCATTTT; CDR3: CASSYSGGGQPQHF; size: NA; length: 14; V: TRBV6-5; D: NA; J: TRBJ1-5
DNA: TGTGCCAGCGGGAGTATCTACAATGAGCAGTTCTTC; CDR3: CASGSIYNEQFF; size: NA; length: 12; V: TRBV2; D: NA; J: TRBJ2-1
DNA: TGTGCCAGCAGCCAAATCACCGGGACAGGGGGCGTCTACGAAGGGGCTTTCTTT; CDR3: CASSQITGTGGVYEGAFF; size: NA; length: 18; V: TRBV4-2; D: TRBD1; J: TRBJ1-1
DNA: TGTGCCAGCAGCTCCATGGGACTAGTCTACGAGCAGTACTTC; CDR3: CASSSMGLVYEQYF; size: NA; length: 14; V: TRBV5-4; D: TRBD2; J: TRBJ2-7
DNA: TGTGCCTGGAGGGGCCCCGGGACTAGGTTTAGTGAGCAGTTCTTC; CDR3: CAWRGPGTRFSEQFF; size: NA; length: 15; V: TRBV30; D: TRBD2; J: TRBJ2-1
DNA: TGTGCCAGCGGCTCAGGGTTTGTGCAGCCCCAGCATTTT; CDR3: CASGSGFVQPQHF; size: NA; length: 13; V: TRBV27; D: NA; J: TRBJ1-5
DNA: TGTGCCACCAGTGGTTACGGGTACAATCAGCCCCAGCATTTT; CDR3: CATSGYGYNQPQHF; size: once; length: 14; V: TRBV24-1; D: NA; J: TRBJ1-5